This T cell receptor (beta chain) was sequenced during a study of CD8+CD57+ T cells in acquired aplastic anemia. Both TCR beta VDJ combination and CDR3 sequence profiling were carried out. Genomic DNA was the template for this profiling. Each CDR3 protein is one row after TCRdb ran MiXCR on the reads. The repertoire holds some 120,000 distinct CDR3 sequences, with around 48% as singletons. This clonotype was sampled from a human donor in good health, serving as a control. Material for sequencing was sorted CD4+, CD8+, or CD8+CD57+ T cells (not recorded which) from PBMCs.

CDR3 sequence (DNA): TGTGCCAGCAGCTTATCGGCAGGGAGCAATCAGCCCCAGCATTTT. Translation: CASSLSAGSNQPQHF. The chain is built from TRBV7-2 and TRBJ1-5; D may be TRBD1 (5 bases). CDR1 is SGHTA, CDR2 FQGNSA, per germline. This CDR3 spans 15 amino acids. With 2 bases removed from V and 1 base from J, the gap between germline ends came to 9 bases.